Here is one TCR beta chain with its context. There are a few counts of this clonotype. Its binding antigen is unknown. Within one base of it there is no much larger clone, and no base qualities were kept. Graves' hyperthyroidism was defined as stable when no progression to ophthalmopathy occurred over 18 months of follow-up. Hyperthyroidism patients were newly diagnosed, with disease duration under 2 months, and aged 18 to 65 years. The study excluded patients with uncontrolled infections, other autoimmune diseases, pregnancy or lactation. Clinical symptoms, serum thyroxine and TRAb, thyroid ultrasound, and orbital computed tomography formed the basis for the diagnoses. PBMCs were separated from 7.5 to 10 ml of fresh peripheral blood using Ficoll-Paque density gradient centrifugation. Trizol reagent was used to extract total RNA, and RNA quality was then checked on an Agilent 2100 Bioanalyzer. The data stem from a study of T cells in Graves' hyperthyroidism and ophthalmopathy (dated by TCRdb to about 2019). About the investigation overall: Peripheral blood was collected at initial diagnosis, before any treatment. TCR V-J signatures able to tell the groups apart were searched for in a discovery cohort of 90 to 100 patients, of whom 40 to 45 had Graves' ophthalmopathy and roughly 58 had stable Graves' hyperthyroidism. Prospective prediction of ophthalmopathy was tested in an independent validation cohort consisting of fewer than 20 hyperthyroidism patients and some 17 patients who later progressed to ophthalmopathy. The 90 to 100 discovery patients were randomly split 7:3 into training and test sets. Thyroid tissue and blood T-cell repertoires from six or seven Graves' hyperthyroidism patients were also compared in the study. After sampling, hyperthyroidism patients received methimazole starting at 30 mg daily, and ophthalmopathy patients received high-dose intravenous methylprednisolone. TCR Vbeta CDR3 sequencing of roughly 140 peripheral blood samples (43 ophthalmopathy, some 75 hyperthyroidism and some 17 progressor patients) is reported in the paper. The investigation overall reported the following: Blood samples also contained most of the expanded thyroid clonotypes (frequency above 0.001), which suggests that blood repertoires may reflect thyroid immune responses. No statistical method was used to set the sample size in advance, and investigators knew the group allocation. In validation, the model predicted progression to ophthalmopathy a median of 6.5 months before onset, with roughly 70% sensitivity and almost 75% specificity. In cross-validation, a model built on a 13 V-J signature told ophthalmopathy apart from stable hyperthyroidism with just under 90% sensitivity and approximately 84% specificity, and in testing the same model reached 80%/75%.

Its CDR3 holds 15 amino acids, cysteine through phenylalanine. The CDR3 DNA has 45 bases and is translated from base 1. Between the V and J ends, shortened by 2 bases and 0 bases respectively, the junction contains 8 bases. From a lookup of the germline V gene, CDR1 and CDR2 are KGHSH and LQKENI. The TCR beta CDR3 regions were amplified from the RNA transcripts. The first round of RT-PCR for the TCR CDR3 was performed with the HTBI primer set and the Qiagen OneStep RT-PCR kit. A second multiplex PCR round built the libraries, followed by size selection and purification. The libraries were sequenced on an Illumina HiSeq2000 using paired-end 100 bp reads. Concerning the study's data processing: SOAPnuke was used to process the raw data, throwing out any read that contained adapters or uncalled bases, had a mean Phred below 15, or lacked an exact constant-primer or identifier match. High-quality paired reads were merged using COPE v1.2.5, and each unique nucleotide sequence was defined as a clonotype. MiTCR v1.1 was used to align the clonotypes against IMGT TRBV, TRBD and TRBJ reference segments. Analysis was restricted to V-J combinations with a frequency above 0.0001, which covered 98% to 99.2% of repertoires. The TCS score was defined as F50 (clonal expansion) divided by E x V (chaos), with BLOSUM62-based TCRdist calculated between CDR3 peptides within each V-J. Welch's t-statistics and random forest reduced 450 to 600 V-J features to fewer than 15, which were used in a naive Bayes classifier (R e1071). TCRdb applied fastp at Q25 and MiXCR to the public reads, then kept only in-frame beta chains. Duplicate CDR3 protein sequences are folded into a single record with the most common DNA and genes. It is TCRdb's table, rather than the study itself, that gives the V and J calls and clone size. The sample table holds 500,000 to 700,000 distinct CDR3 sequences, of which approximately 15% were seen once. The ten largest clones take up roughly 18% of the sample.

The receptor comes from a woman between 18 and 29 years old with Graves' hyperthyroidism. The chain was built from TRBV18 and TRBJ1-3, with no confidently assigned D gene. The material sequenced was blood. The CDR3 here reads CASSPKSSSGNTIYF. The nucleotide sequence is TGTGCCAGCTCACCAAAGTCCAGCTCTGGAAACACCATATATTTT.